A selection of T cell receptor beta chains follows, all from one sample in a study of HIV-infected patients and healthy controls. MiXCR, applied by TCRdb to the 5' RACE reads, yields one record per CDR3 protein. The top ten clones hold more than 5% of a sample with under 11,000 distinct CDR3 sequences, 6.5% to 9% of them seen once. The specimen sequenced was blood. These receptors originate from an adult in good health. CDR3s include the opening cysteine and the closing phenylalanine or tryptophan. Each record gives: J gene, D gene, clone size, V gene, CDR3 DNA, CDR3 protein. D genes are given only for firm matches. Clone size is not always given. Where it is, it says once, few, many or a class for expanded clones.

TRBJ2-7	.	medium-sized	TRBV5-8	TGTGCCAGCAGCTTGGTCCAGGACAGAGCCTACGAGCAGTACTTC	CASSLVQDRAYEQYF
TRBJ2-5	TRBD2	.	TRBV6-1	TGTGCCAGCAATCTAGCGGGGTTAGAGACCCAGTACTTC	CASNLAGLETQYF
TRBJ1-5	.	.	TRBV12-3/TRBV12-4	TGTGCCAGCAGCTTGGGGCTATCAGGCAATCAGCCCCAGCATTTT	CASSLGLSGNQPQHF
TRBJ2-1	TRBD1	many	TRBV6-2/TRBV6-3	TGTGCCAGCAGCCCCGGGACAGGGGTGCCCAATGAGCAGTTCTTC	CASSPGTGVPNEQFF
TRBJ2-3	TRBD2	few	TRBV6-6	TGTGCCAGCAGACTAGCGAATACAGATACGCAGTATTTT	CASRLANTDTQYF
TRBJ1-2	.	medium-sized	TRBV12-3/TRBV12-4	TGTGCCAGCAGTTTAGGATTAACGCGGGGCTACACCTTC	CASSLGLTRGYTF
TRBJ2-3	.	medium-sized	TRBV12-3/TRBV12-4	TGTGCCAGCAGTTCAACAGGGAGCTTGGGCACAGATACGCAGTATTTT	CASSSTGSLGTDTQYF
TRBJ1-1	.	many	TRBV5-4	TGTGCCAGCAGCTTGGTAAGCCAGATGAACACTGAAGCTTTCTTT	CASSLVSQMNTEAFF
TRBJ2-7	TRBD2	.	TRBV7-2	TGTGCCAGCAGCTTCCTAGCGGGAGAAAGTGGCGAGCAGTACTTC	CASSFLAGESGEQYF
TRBJ1-1	.	many	TRBV12-3/TRBV12-4	TGTGCCAGCTCCTACTGGGCTAGGAACACTGAAGCTTTCTTT	CASSYWARNTEAFF
TRBJ2-3	TRBD2	medium-sized	TRBV20-1	TGCAGTACTCCCGGGACTAGTAGAGATACGCAGTATTTT	CSTPGTSRDTQYF
TRBJ2-2	TRBD1	many	TRBV28	TGTGCCAGCAGGGGGGACAGACGGGAGCTGTTTTTT	CASRGDRRELFF
TRBJ2-1	TRBD2	medium-sized	TRBV6-6	TGTGCCAGCAGTCCGCGGGGGACCAATGAGCAGTTCTTC	CASSPRGTNEQFF
TRBJ1-5	TRBD1	few	TRBV3-1	TGTGCCAGCAGCCACTCGGACAGGGGGGGAAATCAGCCCCAGCATTTT	CASSHSDRGGNQPQHF
TRBJ2-1	TRBD2	medium-sized	TRBV27	TGTGCCAGCAGTTTCGGACTAGCGGTCCCTTACAATGAGCAGTTCTTC	CASSFGLAVPYNEQFF
TRBJ2-7	.	many	TRBV28	TGTGCCAGCAGTTCCCCGGCCGAGGGAGGTTCCTACGAGCAGTACTTC	CASSSPAEGGSYEQYF
TRBJ2-4	TRBD1	many	TRBV23-1	TGCGCCAGCAGTCGACCGGGACAGCTAGCCAAAAACATTCAGTACTTC	CASSRPGQLAKNIQYF
TRBJ1-1	.	large	TRBV28	TGTGCCAGCAGCCTAGGTCCCTTCGCGATAGGCACTGAAGCTTTCTTT	CASSLGPFAIGTEAFF
TRBJ2-7	TRBD1	few	TRBV11-2	TGTGCCAGCAGCTCCGATACGGCGTTTACCGGGACAGAAGACTTC	CASSSDTAFTGTEDF
TRBJ2-1	TRBD2	medium-sized	TRBV29-1	TGCAGCGCCGGGACTAGCGGGGGTAATGAGCAGTTCTTC	CSAGTSGGNEQFF
TRBJ2-1	.	medium-sized	TRBV6-2/TRBV6-3	TGTGCCAGCAGTTCCTCTAGGGGGGTGGCCGGGGCCTTC	CASSSSRGVAGAF
TRBJ1-2	.	medium-sized	TRBV4-2	TGTGCCAGCAGCCAACAGGGATCGGCTGCGGTTGGCTACACCTTC	CASSQQGSAAVGYTF
TRBJ1-5	.	many	TRBV28	TGTGCCAGCAGTCACTCCTACGGGCAGGGCGGACAGCCCCAGCATTTT	CASSHSYGQGGQPQHF
TRBJ2-3	.	medium-sized	TRBV7-2	TGTGCCAGCAGCTTGGGGGAGATTGGCTCAGATACGCAGTATTTT	CASSLGEIGSDTQYF
TRBJ1-4	.	medium-sized	TRBV7-9	TGTGCCAGCAGCCAGGGATGGGGGGATCGTGAAAAACTGTTTTTT	CASSQGWGDREKLFF
TRBJ2-1	.	.	TRBV10-3	TGTGCCACCACCCCGGGGACCGACAATGAGCAGTTCTTC	CATTPGTDNEQFF
TRBJ2-5	.	many	TRBV7-2	TGTGCCAGCAGCCCGGGGACGCCCCAAGAGACCCAGTACTTC	CASSPGTPQETQYF
TRBJ2-1	.	.	TRBV4-2	TGTGCCAGCAGCCAAGCGGGGCTGATGGATGAGCAGTTCTTC	CASSQAGLMDEQFF
TRBJ2-5	.	.	TRBV5-1	TGCGCCAGCAGCTTGGAGGGGGTGGGGACCCAGTACTTC	CASSLEGVGTQYF
TRBJ2-2	.	many	TRBV28	TGTGCCAGCAGTTTTCTCAACACCGGGGAGCTGTTTTTT	CASSFLNTGELFF
TRBJ2-5	.	many	TRBV7-9	TGTGCCAGCAGCCCCCCGCCGACACCTCATCTTTACTTC	CASSPPPTPHLYF
TRBJ2-6	.	many	TRBV7-2	TGTGCCAGCAGCTTACAGACTGGGGCCAACGTCCTGACTTTC	CASSLQTGANVLTF
TRBJ2-1	TRBD2	.	TRBV20-1	TGCAGTGCTAGAGATGTCACTAGCGGGAGGAATGAGCAGTTCTTC	CSARDVTSGRNEQFF
TRBJ1-2	.	.	TRBV7-2	TGTGCCAGCAGCTTAAATGGACCGGTGGGCTACACCTTC	CASSLNGPVGYTF
TRBJ2-5	.	many	TRBV2	TGTGCCAGCCAGCGACTAGGGACCTCAGAGACCCAGTACTTC	CASQRLGTSETQYF
TRBJ1-1	.	.	TRBV6-5	TGTGCCAGCAGCCGGGCCCATGAAGCTTTCTTT	CASSRAHEAFF
TRBJ2-7	.	medium-sized	TRBV28	TGTGCCAGCAGAGCTCGGGCTTCCTACGAGCAGTACTTC	CASRARASYEQYF
TRBJ2-3	.	medium-sized	TRBV15	TGTGCCACCAGCAGAGTTCTAGGGACAGATACGCAGTATTTT	CATSRVLGTDTQYF
TRBJ2-7	.	few	TRBV11-2	TGTGCCAGCAGCTTAGGGACTTCCTACGAGCAGTACTTC	CASSLGTSYEQYF
TRBJ2-1	.	many	TRBV7-9	TGTGCCAGCAGCTTAGGAAGGGGGGAATACAATGAGCAGTTCTTC	CASSLGRGEYNEQFF
TRBJ2-7	.	few	TRBV27	TGTGCCAGCTCGATGCGTGCCCCCATCTACGAGCAGTACTTC	CASSMRAPIYEQYF
TRBJ2-2	TRBD1	few	TRBV6-6	TGTGCCAGCAGTACCGGGACAGCTTACACCGGGGAGCTGTTTTTT	CASSTGTAYTGELFF
TRBJ2-1	.	many	TRBV12-3/TRBV12-4	TGTGCCAGCAGTTGGGCCCTTCCTGAGCAGTTCTTC	CASSWALPEQFF
TRBJ2-3	.	medium-sized	TRBV19	TGTGCCAGTAGTGTCCGTGTGGCGGCAGGTACGCAGTATTTT	CASSVRVAAGTQYF
TRBJ2-1	TRBD2	medium-sized	TRBV7-3	TGTGCCAGCAGCTTAATGAGGCGGGGGGGCCGCCATGAGCAGTTCTTC	CASSLMRRGGRHEQFF
TRBJ1-2	.	medium-sized	TRBV28	TGTGCCAGCAGTTTTAGTGGACAGACAAACTTAGGGTACACCTTC	CASSFSGQTNLGYTF
TRBJ1-5	.	once	TRBV5-5	TGTGCCAGCAGCTTGGGGGACGATAATCAGCCCCAGCATTTT	CASSLGDDNQPQHF
TRBJ1-4	.	many	TRBV2	TGTGCCAGCAACGCCCTGACAGGTTCAACAGAAAAACTGTTTTTT	CASNALTGSTEKLFF
TRBJ1-1	.	medium-sized	TRBV6-5	TGTGCCAGCAGTATACAGAAGAACACTGAAGCTTTCTTT	CASSIQKNTEAFF
TRBJ2-3	.	medium-sized	TRBV7-2	TGTGCCAGCAGCTCTTCACTAGCAGCAGATACGCAGTATTTT	CASSSSLAADTQYF
TRBJ1-5	.	medium-sized	TRBV30	TGTGCCTGGAGGGACGCTGACAATCAGCCCCAGCATTTT	CAWRDADNQPQHF
TRBJ2-1	.	medium-sized	TRBV7-2	TGTGCCAGCAGCTTCCAGGGGGGCGCTTCCTACAATGAGCAGTTCTTC	CASSFQGGASYNEQFF
TRBJ1-5	.	medium-sized	TRBV6-6	TGTGCCAGCAGTTACTCGAGTAAGGGGAACAATCAGCCCCAGCATTTT	CASSYSSKGNNQPQHF
TRBJ2-5	.	medium-sized	TRBV20-1	TGCAGTGCTAGTGGTCGGTGGGGTTGGGGGCGGGTTGAGACCCAGTACTTC	CSASGRWGWGRVETQYF
TRBJ1-6	.	.	TRBV28	TGTGCCAGCAGTTTAAATCCAGGGTGGACCAATTCACCCCTCCACTTT	CASSLNPGWTNSPLHF
TRBJ2-2	TRBD1	.	TRBV4-1	TGCGCCAGCAGCCAAAACAGGGGGGCCTACACCGGGGAGCCGTTTTTT	CASSQNRGAYTGEPFF
TRBJ1-2	.	many	TRBV6-5	TGTGCCAGCAGTTACGCACGTAACTATGGCTACACCTTC	CASSYARNYGYTF
TRBJ2-3	.	few	TRBV5-6	TGTGCCAGCAGCTTGGCCGTCGGCGCCACAGATACGCAGTATTTT	CASSLAVGATDTQYF
TRBJ2-7	.	medium-sized	TRBV11-2	TGTGCCAGCAGCTTAGCCCTACCCCCCGGCGAGCAGTACTTC	CASSLALPPGEQYF
TRBJ1-2	TRBD1	many	TRBV18	TGTGCCAGCTCACCACCCGGGACAGTTTATGGCTACACCTTC	CASSPPGTVYGYTF